The 19 T cell receptor beta chains given below trace back to one sample, sequenced in a study of identical twins. Via MiXCR, TCRdb re-called the 5' RACE reads, giving one row per CDR3 protein. Among more than 400,000 distinct CDR3 sequences listed, roughly 15% were seen once. The sample also formed part of further work on yellow fever vaccine responses in identical twins.

Sequencing was done on a sample of CD4+ T cells sorted from blood. These receptors were obtained from a woman aged 18-35 years in good health.

The gene calls are TRBV12-3 or TRBV12-4 and TRBJ1-2, with D possibly being TRBD1 (5 bases). V lost 6 bases, J lost 2 bases, and 13 bases lay in between. CDR3 length: 14 residues. CDR3 DNA: TGTGCCAGCAGAGCCGGGACGGAGAACTATGGCTACACCTTC. It specifies CASRAGTENYGYTF.

In its sample, this clonotype was seen many times. J is TRBJ2-3 and V is TRBV7-2; D remains unclear. The CDR3 is 12 residues long. Germline CDR1 and CDR2: SGHTA and FQGNSA. V lost 1 base to trimming and J lost 5 bases, with 4 bases between them. CDR3 sequence: CASSLVVDTQYF. The CDR3 DNA sequence: TGTGCCAGCAGCTTAGTTGTAGATACGCAGTATTTT.

J is TRBJ1-1 and V is TRBV6-5; TRBD1 might be the D (6 bases). Trimming removed 8 bases at V and 1 base at J, with 8 bases between. The germline V gene has CDR1 MNHEY and CDR2 SVGAGI. This CDR3 spans 12 amino acids. This chain's CDR3 is CASGGANTEAFF. In nucleotides, the CDR3 is TGTGCCAGCGGGGGCGCGAACACTGAAGCTTTCTTT.

This sequence joins TRBV6-6 and TRBJ1-4; D is unclear. Between the trimmed V and J ends, which lost 6 bases and 8 bases, there was a span of 10 bases. The CDR3 sequence is 12 residues long. CDR1 MNHNY and CDR2 SVGAGI come from the germline V gene (reference sequence). The DNA for the CDR3 is TGTGCCAGCAGCTCGACACGGGAAAAACTGTTTTTT. This codes for CASSSTREKLFF.

The chain couples TRBV7-9 to TRBJ2-7, with 13 bases matching TRBD2. The V segment lost 5 bases and the J segment 5 bases; nucleotides outside the gene matches: 6. The CDR3 length is 15 residues. Germline V gene lookup returns CDR1 SEHNR and CDR2 FQNEAQ (reference sequence). For the CDR3, the DNA is TGTGCCAGCAGCCTCCGGACTAGCGGGGGCGACGAGCAGTACTTC. It encodes CASSLRTSGGDEQYF.

The chain recombines TRBV11-1 with TRBJ2-1, with 9 bases identical to TRBD2. Germline-derived CDR1 and CDR2 are SGHAT and FQDESV (reference sequence). The CDR3 length is 15 residues. V lost 5 bases and J lost 2; bases outside the gene matches: 4. CDR3 coding DNA: TGTGCCAGCAGCCCCCAGCGGGGGGCCTACAATGAGCAGTTCTTC. Protein: CASSPQRGAYNEQFF. The full variable domain, its missing parts supplied by reference TRBV11-1 and TRBJ2-1, is EAEVAQSPRYKITEKSQAVAFWCDPISGHATLYWYRQILGQGPELLVQFQDESVVDDSQLPKDRFSAERLKGVDSTLKIQPAELGDSAMYLCASSPQRGAYNEQFFGPGTRLTVL.

Only a few counts were recorded for this clonotype. The chain joins TRBV6-1 to TRBJ2-5; 10 bases agree with TRBD1. Germline CDR1 is MNHNS and CDR2 is SASEGT. Trimming removed 6 bases from V and 6 bases from J; junction bases left unmatched: 10. This CDR3 has 15 residues. CDR3 DNA: TGTGCCAGCAGCCGTTCCCGACAGGGGGCTAAGACCCAGTACTTC. Translation: CASSRSRQGAKTQYF.

The chain employs TRBV2 and TRBJ2-3; D remains ambiguous. Per the germline V gene, CDR1 is SNHLY and CDR2 is FYNNEI. Trimming stripped 11 bases from V and 2 bases from J, with 14 bases between. This CDR3 is 13 amino acids long. CDR3 amino acids: CAANGGTTDTQYF. The CDR3 DNA sequence: TGTGCCGCAAATGGCGGAACCACAGATACGCAGTATTTT.

The chain employs TRBV4-1 and TRBJ2-7; D gene ambiguous. Germline V CDR1 and CDR2: MGHRA, YSYEKL. The CDR3 sequence is 17 residues long. Trimming left V 0 bases short and J 4 bases short, with 19 bases between. The CDR3 protein is CASSQDSRLTALYEQYV. CDR3 bases: TGCGCCAGCAGCCAAGATTCGCGTTTAACAGCTTTGTACGAGCAGTACGTC.

This clonotype was seen a few times. The chain links TRBV10-3 to TRBJ1-4; D not resolved. With 3 bases removed from V and 9 bases from J, the gap between germline ends came to 8 bases. Looked up from germline, CDR1 is ENHRY and CDR2 is SYGVKD. This CDR3 has 12 residues. The CDR3 loop is CAISDLGQKLFF. The CDR3 nucleotides are TGTGCCATCAGTGATCTGGGCCAAAAACTGTTTTTT.

This clonotype has a handful of counts. V usage is TRBV7-9 and J usage is TRBJ2-1; TRBD2 agrees at 7 bases. V lost 2 bases, J lost 1 base, and 5 bases stayed unmatched. Looked up from germline, CDR1 is SEHNR and CDR2 is FQNEAQ (reference sequence). The CDR3 spans 16 residues. CDR3 residues: CASSLLTGGSYNEQFF. The CDR3 bases are TGTGCCAGCAGCTTATTGACGGGAGGATCCTACAATGAGCAGTTCTTC.

The V and J genes are TRBV7-6 and TRBJ1-1, with D tentatively TRBD1 (5 bases). The V and J ends lost 0 bases and 4 bases respectively, with 12 bases between them. Germline V gene lookup returns CDR1 SGHVS and CDR2 FNYEAQ. CDR3 size: 15 residues. This CDR3 is CASSLALGVGTEAFF. CDR3 nucleotide sequence: TGTGCCAGCAGCTTAGCGCTGGGGGTCGGCACTGAAGCTTTCTTT.

Ten or more counts support this clonotype. This chain joins TRBV24-1 and TRBJ1-2; no firm D call. Germline V CDR1 and CDR2: KGHDR, SFDVKD. With 0 bases removed from V and 4 bases from J, the gap between germline ends came to 2 bases. CDR3 length: 12 residues. CDR3 amino acids: CATSDLGYGYTF. The DNA of the CDR3 is TGTGCCACCAGTGATTTGGGCTATGGCTACACCTTC.

This clonotype has more than one count but fewer than ten. The chain couples TRBV5-1 to TRBJ2-1; 8 positions agree with TRBD1. CDR1 is SGHRS, CDR2 YFSETQ, per germline. CDR3 length equals 15 residues. The trim removed 2 bases at V and 8 bases at J, leaving 9 bases unmatched. CDR3 sequence reads: CASSFLAIQGDEQFF. CDR3 bases: TGCGCCAGCAGCTTCCTAGCGATACAGGGGGATGAGCAGTTCTTC.

This clonotype has just a few counts. The gene calls are TRBV18 and TRBJ2-1, with 7 bases fitting TRBD2. The V gene end was trimmed by 2 bases and the J gene end by 6 bases; junction bases not matched to a gene: 4. The length of the CDR3 is 14 residues. Germline values: CDR1 KGHSH, CDR2 LQKENI. The CDR3 coding sequence is TGTGCCAGCTCACCATGGGGACTACTCAATGAGCAGTTCTTC. Translated: CASSPWGLLNEQFF.

The chain carries TRBV14 and TRBJ2-1; weak D call: TRBD1 (6 bases). The CDR3 sequence is 17 residues long. Deletions cut 0 bases from V and 3 bases from J, with 15 bases between. The germline V gene encodes CDR1 SGHDN and CDR2 FVKESK. CDR3: CASSQDTTGTIYNEQFF. The DNA of the CDR3 is TGTGCCAGCAGCCAAGATACCACCGGGACAATCTACAATGAGCAGTTCTTC.

The chain joins TRBV12-3 or TRBV12-4 to TRBJ2-3; TRBD1 matches 10 bases. With V trimmed by 2 bases and J by 7 bases, 9 bases remained unmatched. The CDR3 covers 16 residues. Here the CDR3 reads CASSLLGTGALNTQYF. The CDR3 nucleotides are TGTGCCAGCAGTTTATTGGGGACAGGGGCATTGAATACGCAGTATTTT.

There are a few counts of this clonotype. The V call is TRBV20-1, the J call TRBJ2-5, with TRBD2 matching over 11 bases. The CDR3 is 16 amino acids. Per germline, CDR1 DFQATT and CDR2 SNEGSKA (reference sequence). J lost 1 base, V lost 0 bases, and 4 bases had no gene match. Written as DNA, the CDR3 is TGCAGTGCTAGAGAAGAAACTAGCGGGAGCCAAGAGACCCAGTACTTC. This gives the protein CSAREETSGSQETQYF.

The chain couples TRBV6-1 to TRBJ2-3; no reliable D call. There are 14 residues in the CDR3. V was trimmed by 4 bases and J by 4 bases, leaving 12 bases between them. Looked up from germline, CDR1 is MNHNS and CDR2 is SASEGT. The CDR3 loop is CASSALGFPDTQYF. As DNA, the CDR3 is TGTGCCAGCAGTGCACTGGGCTTTCCAGATACGCAGTATTTT.